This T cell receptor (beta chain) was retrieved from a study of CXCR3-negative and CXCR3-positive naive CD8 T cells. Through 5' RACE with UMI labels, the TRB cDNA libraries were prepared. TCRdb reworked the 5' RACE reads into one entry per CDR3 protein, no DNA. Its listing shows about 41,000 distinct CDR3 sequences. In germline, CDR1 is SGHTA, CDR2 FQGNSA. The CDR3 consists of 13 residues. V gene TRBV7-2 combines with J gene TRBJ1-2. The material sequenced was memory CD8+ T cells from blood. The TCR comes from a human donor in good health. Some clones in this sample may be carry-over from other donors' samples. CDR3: CASPWGLGYGYTF.